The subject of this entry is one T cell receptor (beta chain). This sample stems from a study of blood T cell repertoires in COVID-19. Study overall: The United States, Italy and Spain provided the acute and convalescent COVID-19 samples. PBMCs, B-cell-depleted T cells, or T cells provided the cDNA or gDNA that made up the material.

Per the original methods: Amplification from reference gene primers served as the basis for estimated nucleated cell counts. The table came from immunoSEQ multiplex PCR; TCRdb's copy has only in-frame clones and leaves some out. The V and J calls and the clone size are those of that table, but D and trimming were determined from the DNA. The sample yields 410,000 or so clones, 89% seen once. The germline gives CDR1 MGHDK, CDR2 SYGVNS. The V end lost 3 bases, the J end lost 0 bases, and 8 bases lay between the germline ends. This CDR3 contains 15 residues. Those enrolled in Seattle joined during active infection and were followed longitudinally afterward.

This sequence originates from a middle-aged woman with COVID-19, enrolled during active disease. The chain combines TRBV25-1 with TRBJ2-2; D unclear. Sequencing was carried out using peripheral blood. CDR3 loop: CASSERQPNTGELFF. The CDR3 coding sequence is TGTGCCAGCAGTGAGCGGCAGCCGAACACCGGGGAGCTGTTTTTT.